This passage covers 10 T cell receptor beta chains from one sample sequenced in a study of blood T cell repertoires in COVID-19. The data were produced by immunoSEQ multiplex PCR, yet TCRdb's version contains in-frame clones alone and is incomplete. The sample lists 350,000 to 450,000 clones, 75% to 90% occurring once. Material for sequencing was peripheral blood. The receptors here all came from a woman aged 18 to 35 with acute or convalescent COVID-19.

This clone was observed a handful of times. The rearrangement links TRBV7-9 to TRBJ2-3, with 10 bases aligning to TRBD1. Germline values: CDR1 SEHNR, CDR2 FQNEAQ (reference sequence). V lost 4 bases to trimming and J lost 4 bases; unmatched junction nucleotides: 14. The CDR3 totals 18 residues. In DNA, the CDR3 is TGTGCCAGCAGCTCCAGCTTGTTCGACAGGGGGCGCGCAGATACGCAGTATTTT. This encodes CASSSSLFDRGRADTQYF. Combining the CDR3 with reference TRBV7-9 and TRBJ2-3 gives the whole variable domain DTGVSQNPRHKITKRGQNVTFRCDPISEHNRLYWYRQTLGQGPEFLTYFQNEAQLEKSRLLSDRFSAERPKGSFSTLEIQRTEQGDSAMYLCASSSSLFDRGRADTQYFGPGTRLTVL.

The CDR3 DNA reads as TGCGCCAGCAGCCGCACCGGGACAGGGGATTCCGGGGAGCTGTTTTTT. It translates to CASSRTGTGDSGELFF. V is TRBV5-1 and J is TRBJ2-2; 10 bases are a match to TRBD1. The CDR3 contains 16 residues. Germline V gene sequence: CDR1 SGHRS, CDR2 YFSETQ. The J segment lost 6 bases and the V segment lost 4 bases, leaving 9 bases of the junction unmatched.

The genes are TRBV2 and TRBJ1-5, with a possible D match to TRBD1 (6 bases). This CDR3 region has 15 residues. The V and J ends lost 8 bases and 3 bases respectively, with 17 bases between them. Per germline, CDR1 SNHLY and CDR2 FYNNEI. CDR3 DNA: TGTGCCAGCGATTTCCGTGGGGACACCAATCAGCCCCAGCATTTT. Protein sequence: CASDFRGDTNQPQHF. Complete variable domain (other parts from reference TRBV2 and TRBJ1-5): EPEVTQTPSHQVTQMGQEVILRCVPISNHLYFYWYRQILGQKVEFLVSFYNNEISEKSEIFDDQFSVERPDGSNFTLKIRSTKLEDSAMYFCASDFRGDTNQPQHFGDGTRLSIL.

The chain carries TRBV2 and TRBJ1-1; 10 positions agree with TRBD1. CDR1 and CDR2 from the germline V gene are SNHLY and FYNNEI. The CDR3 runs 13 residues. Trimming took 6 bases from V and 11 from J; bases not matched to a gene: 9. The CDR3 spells CASSERTGGAAFF. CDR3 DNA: TGTGCCAGCAGCGAGAGGACAGGGGGAGCGGCTTTCTTT.

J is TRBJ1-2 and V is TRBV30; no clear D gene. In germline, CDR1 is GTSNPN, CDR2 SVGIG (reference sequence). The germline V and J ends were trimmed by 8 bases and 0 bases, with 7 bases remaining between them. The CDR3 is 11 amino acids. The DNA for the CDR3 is TGTGCCCGGGATACTAACTATGGCTACACCTTC. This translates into CARDTNYGYTF.

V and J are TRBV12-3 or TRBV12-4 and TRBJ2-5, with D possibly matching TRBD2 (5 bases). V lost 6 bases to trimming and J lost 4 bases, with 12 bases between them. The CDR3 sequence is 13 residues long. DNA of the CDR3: TGTGCCAGCAGCGAGGGCCTCATAGAGACCCAGTACTTC. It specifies CASSEGLIETQYF.

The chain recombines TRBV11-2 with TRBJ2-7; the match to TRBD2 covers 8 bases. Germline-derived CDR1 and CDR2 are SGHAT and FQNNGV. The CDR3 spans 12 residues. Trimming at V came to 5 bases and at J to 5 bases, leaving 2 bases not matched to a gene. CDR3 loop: CASSPGRDEQYF. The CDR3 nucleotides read TGTGCCAGCAGCCCCGGGAGGGACGAGCAGTACTTC.

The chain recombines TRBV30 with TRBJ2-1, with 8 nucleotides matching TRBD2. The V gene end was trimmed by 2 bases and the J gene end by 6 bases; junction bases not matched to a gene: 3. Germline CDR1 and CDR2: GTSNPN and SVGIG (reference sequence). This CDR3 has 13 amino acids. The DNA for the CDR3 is TGTGCCTGGAGTTGCGGGAGGAGCAATGAGCAGTTCTTC. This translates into CAWSCGRSNEQFF.

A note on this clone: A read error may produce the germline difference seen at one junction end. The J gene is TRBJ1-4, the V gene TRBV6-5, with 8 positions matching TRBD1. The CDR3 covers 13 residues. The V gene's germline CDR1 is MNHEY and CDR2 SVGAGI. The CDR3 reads CASRDRGNVKLFF. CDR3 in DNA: TGTGCCAGCAGAGACAGGGGTAATGTAAAACTGTTTTTT.

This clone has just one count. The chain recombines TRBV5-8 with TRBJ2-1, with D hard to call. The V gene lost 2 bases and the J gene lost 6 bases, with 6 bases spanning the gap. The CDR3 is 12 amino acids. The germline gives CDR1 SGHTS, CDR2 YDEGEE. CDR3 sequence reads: CASSFGVNEQFF. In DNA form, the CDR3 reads TGTGCCAGCAGCTTCGGAGTCAATGAGCAGTTCTTC.